This T cell receptor beta chain emerged from a study of shared clonotypes between healthy human individuals (dated by TCRdb to 2019 to 2021). Looking at the study overall: The cohort included three men and two women between 18 and 49 years of age. Per donor, three plates each were used for CD4 naive and CD4 memory, two for CD8 naive, and one for CD8 memory. To estimate repertoire size and how much clonotypes are shared between individuals, the study performed deep sequencing of blood TCR repertoires from 4 to 6 healthy adults. Different laboratories and diverse techniques were used to prepare libraries and sequence TCR repertoires, to increase sequencing depth and limit assay-specific biases. Per donor, leukapheresis produced somewhere between about 0.94 and 10 billion PBMCs. Overall results and qualifications from the work: Pairwise subsampling indicated that sequencing depth was expected to affect the degree of clonotype sharing among donors. Approximately 5% of naive CD4, around 3.5% of naive CD8, roughly 2.4% of memory CD4, and 0.4% of memory CD8 clonotypes were shared across four donors. Clonotypes shared by all four sorted-subset donors showed higher generation probabilities than non-shared clonotypes. Naive subsets generally had larger estimated clonotype richness than memory subsets did. Incomplete sequencing was indicated by rarefaction of sorted-subset datasets, despite the large sequencing depth. Only blood was sampled, and tissue TCR repertoires likely differ from those in blood. The genetic and exposure-history diversity represented was limited by the small number of donors.

The CDR3 runs 13 residues from the cysteine to the phenylalanine. CDR3 DNA is the only sequence kept; it has 39 bases, read in frame from the first base. The germline V gene yields MGHRA for CDR1 and YSYEKL for CDR2. The V and J ends are trimmed by 6 bases and 4 bases, leaving 13 bases between them. As concerns this clone: Its binding antigen is unknown. Qualities for individual bases were not recorded, and no much larger clone is one base off.

The donors were healthy, HIV-negative adults with no recently reported acute infections or vaccinations. Only Caucasian adults living in Nashville, Tennessee, USA were represented among the donors. CD4+ T cells were enriched by magnetic negative selection; naive cells were then positively selected on CD45RA, and the negative fraction formed the memory subset. After blood collection by leukapheresis, PBMCs were isolated using Ficoll-Histopaque density gradient centrifugation and then cryopreserved in the vapor phase of liquid nitrogen. Analytical flow cytometry was used to check the purity and quantity of each magnetically sorted T cell population. Each sorted fraction had its genomic DNA isolated and then quantified by UV absorbance on a Nanodrop 2000c. TCR CDR3 regions were amplified from genomic DNA by multiplex PCR using the deep immunoSEQ assay. Extracted genomic DNA from each cell subset was distributed evenly across all wells of several immunoSEQ 96-well plates, and each plate was treated as a replicate. For sorted subsets, about 220 ng of genomic DNA, equivalent to 25,000 to 35,000 T cell genomes, went into each replicate PCR. Purified libraries were measured with a Qubit 3.0 fluorometer, size-checked on a Bioanalyzer 2100, and measured again with the KAPA Library Quantification kit. Every immunoSEQ 96-well plate was sequenced on a dedicated single-read 150-cycle Illumina NextSeq 550 flow cell. The paper's data handling went like this. Because only junctional sequences without quality scores were contained in the immunoSEQ output, filtering matching that applied to full-length reads could not be performed. Sequences were annotated with PyIR, a Python wrapper for IgBLAST v1.9, and V/J genes and CDR3 were assigned using IMGT germline references. Reads were removed for weak V/J assignments (E-value above 1e-6), missing CDR3, stop codons, out-of-frame junctions, or ambiguous translated residues. V3J clonotypes were defined by identical inferred V gene, J gene, and CDR3 amino acid sequence. Percentage overlap between repertoires was calculated by dividing the number of shared unique clonotypes by the size of the smaller repertoire. Repertoire richness was assessed with RTK rarefaction, the Chao1 estimator, and Recon v2.1 estimates of unobserved clonotypes. Generation probabilities were computed with OLGA for all TCRbeta clonotypes obtained by the gDNA method from several donors. The clones in this table, taken by TCRdb from immuneACCESS, are in-frame only. Not every clone is retained; where verified, under half of the shortfall comes from an unresolved V gene, and the cause of the rest is unknown. V, J and clone size are those of that table, while D and trimming were read from the DNA. In all, the sample holds 2 million to 2.5 million clones, and 95% of those were seen once. In total, the top ten clones hold 0.1% to 0.15% of the sample.

This TCR was sampled from a man aged 18-30 years in good health. The chain uses TRBV4-1 and TRBJ2-7; the D gene cannot be resolved reliably. The sequencing sample was made of naive CD4+ T cells sorted from blood. The cell subset or site label, as the study defines it: CD45RA+ positively selected. The nucleotide sequence is TGCGCCAGCAGTCTCGCCCCCGCATACGAGCAGTACTTC. Translated, this gives CASSLAPAYEQYF.